A few counts support the clone carrying this T cell receptor beta chain. Its antigen is as yet unknown. Primed by a sample-barcoded 5' primer and a J-beta primer mix, a second PCR proceeded for about 7 to 11 cycles. TCRdb reprocessed the 5' RACE reads with MiXCR, giving one entry per CDR3 protein. The table has around 400,000 distinct CDR3 sequences, about 55% seen once. This sample is part of a study of blood T cells in healthy people across ages. General observations from the study: Without sorted subsets, naive and antigen-experienced compartments could not be conclusively compared. The unknown donor CMV status may have confounded expanded clonotype changes. In these data, TCR beta diversity tracked strongly with naive T cell percentage. Comparison with aged donors showed that long-lived donors had more naive CD4+ cells and higher diversity.

CDR3 length equals 21 residues. With 1 base removed from V and 1 base from J, the gap between germline ends came to 26 bases. CDR1 DFQATT and CDR2 SNEGSKA come from the germline V gene (reference sequence). This TCR was sampled from a man aged 55 to 70 in good health. The material sequenced was blood. The chain has TRBV20-1 and TRBJ2-6, with D maybe TRBD1 (6 bases). This CDR3 reads CSARGDTPRSQRRSGANVLTF. In DNA, the CDR3 is TGCAGTGCTAGAGGGGACACACCGAGGTCCCAACGCAGGTCTGGGGCCAACGTCCTGACTTTC.